The 10 T cell receptor beta chains below were found in one sample sequenced in a study of cytomegalovirus exposure and HLA in healthy donors (dated by TCRdb to the late 2010s). Libraries were made using the immunoSEQ multiplex PCR assay. This immuneACCESS table, as held by TCRdb, lists in-frame sequences with V and J called but not all clones. Of the missing ones, under half trace to an unresolved V gene in checked studies; the others have no known cause. This sample gives a few hundred thousand clones in total; roughly 85% of them show up just once. Around 0.8% of the sample goes to the ten largest clones. Sequencing input: PBMCs. The receptors derive from a woman younger than 30 in good health and CMV-seronegative.

The chain has TRBV4-3 and TRBJ2-7; 10 bases align to TRBD1. The germline gives CDR1 LGHNA, CDR2 YSLEER. This CDR3 has 15 residues. J gave up 4 bases and V 4 bases, and 7 bases lay outside the gene matches. The CDR3 spells CASSRLPGQGYEQYF. CDR3 DNA sequence: TGCGCCAGCAGCCGCCTTCCGGGACAGGGGTACGAGCAGTACTTC.

This clone was found once. J is TRBJ2-7 and V is TRBV4-1; 10 positions match TRBD2. This CDR3 has 16 residues. Germline V gives CDR1 MGHRA, CDR2 YSYEKL. With 1 base clipped from V and 4 bases from J, the junction kept 7 bases outside the gene matches. CDR3 sequence (DNA): TGCGCCAGCAGCCAAGGGGTGAGCGGGAGGGTTTACGAGCAGTACTTC. As protein: CASSQGVSGRVYEQYF.

The chain employs TRBV28 and TRBJ1-2, with 7 positions matching TRBD1. CDR3 size: 15 residues. Germline V lookup: CDR1 MDHEN, CDR2 SYDVKM. V lost 6 bases, J lost 2 bases, and 9 bases stayed unmatched. The CDR3 DNA is TGTGCCAGCAGCGCCCCGGGACAGATCAACTATGGCTACACCTTC. Amino acids: CASSAPGQINYGYTF.

The table lists this clone with a count of one. The V gene is TRBV9, the J gene TRBJ2-1; 8 bases are shared with TRBD1. V lost 6 bases, J lost 1 base, and 6 bases stayed unmatched. CDR1 and CDR2 (germline): SGDLS, YYNGEE. CDR3 length: 15 residues. The CDR3 here is CASTRGTGSYNEQFF. The CDR3 DNA reads TGTGCCAGCACCCGCGGGACAGGATCCTACAATGAGCAGTTCTTC.

The chain links TRBV5-1 to TRBJ2-1; D is perhaps TRBD1 (6 bases). Germline values: CDR1 SGHRS, CDR2 YFSETQ. V lost 0 bases to trimming and J lost 4 bases, with 17 bases between them. This CDR3 spans 17 amino acids. CDR3 nucleotides: TGCGCCAGCAGCTTGGTTTGGGCAGGGACATCGTACAATGAGCAGTTCTTC. It translates to CASSLVWAGTSYNEQFF.

The chain recombines TRBV7-7 with TRBJ2-7, with TRBD1 matching over 7 bases. The ends lost 5 bases at V and 9 bases at J; junction bases unmatched: 13. In germline, CDR1 is SSHAT, CDR2 FNYEAQ (reference sequence). The CDR3 consists of 14 residues. CDR3 amino acids: CASSAGTASPPQYF. The CDR3 nucleotides are TGTGCCAGCAGCGCCGGGACAGCAAGCCCGCCGCAGTACTTC. The full variable domain, its missing parts supplied by reference TRBV7-7 and TRBJ2-7, is GAGVSQSPRYKVTKRGQDVTLRCDPISSHATLYWYQQALGQGPEFLTYFNYEAQPDKSGLPSDRFSAERPEGSISTLTIQRTEQRDSAMYRCASSAGTASPPQYFGPGTRLTVT.

This clone was observed at least ten times. The V gene is TRBV7-2, the J gene TRBJ2-2; D not certain. Germline V gives CDR1 SGHTA, CDR2 FQGNSA. This CDR3 spans 12 amino acids. The V end lost 6 bases, the J end lost 5 bases, and 7 bases lay between the germline ends. The CDR3, as DNA: TGTGCCAGCAGTTCCGCGACCGGGGAGCTGTTTTTT. It translates to CASSSATGELFF. The variable domain in full, completed from reference TRBV7-2 and TRBJ2-2, reads GAGVSQSPSNKVTEKGKDVELRCDPISGHTALYWYRQSLGQGLEFLIYFQGNSAPDKSGLPSDRFSAERTGGSVSTLTIQRTQQEDSAVYLCASSSATGELFFGEGSRLTVL.

The J gene is TRBJ2-1, the V gene TRBV6-1; 7 bases map to TRBD1. The CDR3 spans 13 residues. CDR1 MNHNS and CDR2 SASEGT come from the germline V gene. With V trimmed by 5 bases and J by 6 bases, 4 bases remained unmatched. The CDR3: CASSSDRANEQFF. The CDR3, as DNA: TGTGCCAGCAGTTCCGACAGGGCCAATGAGCAGTTCTTC.

This rearrangement joins TRBV19 to TRBJ2-1, with 10 bases identical to TRBD2. The germline gives CDR1 LNHDA, CDR2 SQIVND (reference sequence). The V gene end was trimmed by 1 base and the J gene end by 0 bases; junction bases not matched to a gene: 3. CDR3 length: 17 residues. CDR3 protein: CASSIGGTSVSYNEQFF. The CDR3 region has the DNA TGTGCCAGTAGTATAGGCGGGACTAGCGTCTCCTACAATGAGCAGTTCTTC.

J is TRBJ2-7 and V is TRBV6-5, with TRBD2 identical over 8 bases. This CDR3 spans 15 amino acids. Trimming cost V 6 bases and J 2 bases; bases outside gene matches: 9. Germline CDR1 reads MNHEY; CDR2 reads SVGAGI. The CDR3 sequence is CASSPKREYAYEQYF. The DNA for the CDR3 is TGTGCCAGCAGCCCTAAGCGGGAGTACGCCTACGAGCAGTACTTC.